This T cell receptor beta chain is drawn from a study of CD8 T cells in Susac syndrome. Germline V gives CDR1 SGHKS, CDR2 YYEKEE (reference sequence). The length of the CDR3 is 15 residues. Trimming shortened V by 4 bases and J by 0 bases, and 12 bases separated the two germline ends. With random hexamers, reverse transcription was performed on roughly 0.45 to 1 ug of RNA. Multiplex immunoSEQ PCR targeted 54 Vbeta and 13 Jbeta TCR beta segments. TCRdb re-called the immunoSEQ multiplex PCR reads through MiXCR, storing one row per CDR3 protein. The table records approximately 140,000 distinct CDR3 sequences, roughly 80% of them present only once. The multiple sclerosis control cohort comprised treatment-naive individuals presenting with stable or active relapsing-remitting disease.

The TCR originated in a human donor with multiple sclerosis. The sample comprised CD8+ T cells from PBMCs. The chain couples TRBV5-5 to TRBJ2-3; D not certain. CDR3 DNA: TGTGCCAGCAGCCCCCCTGTCTCTAGCACAGATACGCAGTATTTT. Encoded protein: CASSPPVSSTDTQYF.